The 9 T cell receptor beta chains reported below all come from one sample, sequenced in a study of T cell repertoires in cytomegalovirus infection (dated by TCRdb to between 2018 and 2020). The data were produced on an Illumina HiSeq 1500. TCRdb ran its own pipeline on the public reads, namely fastp trimming at Q25 and MiXCR clone calling, and kept in-frame beta chains. Rows with a matching CDR3 protein are joined into one entry that keeps the most common DNA and genes. This sample is represented by about 310,000 distinct CDR3 sequences; 9.6% of them were singletons. The ten top clones hold approximately 2.4% of the sample. Source material: PBMCs. The receptors were gathered from a human donor in good health (CMV status not recorded). Some clones in this sample may be carry-over from other donors' samples.

Regarding this clonotype: This may stem from a read error, because a much larger clone lies one nucleotide away. This sequence joins TRBV5-4 and TRBJ2-2; 9 positions match TRBD1. The CDR3 length is 15 residues. The germline V gene encodes CDR1 SGHNT and CDR2 YYREEE (reference sequence). For the CDR3, the DNA is TGTGCCAGCAGCGTTTCCGGGACAGGGACCGCGGAGCTGTTTTTT. The encoded protein is CASSVSGTGTAELFF. Supplemented by reference TRBV5-4 and TRBJ2-2, the full variable domain reads ETGVTQSPTHLIKTRGQQVTLRCSSQSGHNTVSWYQQALGQGPQFIFQYYREEENGRGNFPPRFSGLQFPNYSSELNVNALELDDSALYLCASSVSGTGTAELFFGEGSRLTVL.

This clonotype was found many times. This chain links TRBV14 with TRBJ2-1, with 11 bases that match TRBD2. In germline, CDR1 is SGHDN, CDR2 FVKESK. V lost 4 bases and J lost 7; bases outside the gene matches: 9. The CDR3 runs to 16 residues. The chain's CDR3 is CASSPLAGGPPNEQFF. CDR3 nucleotides: TGTGCCAGCAGCCCCCTAGCGGGGGGTCCTCCGAATGAGCAGTTCTTC.

The sample holds many counts of this clonotype. The chain is built from TRBV2 and TRBJ1-4; TRBD1 matches at 10 bases. V was pared by 5 bases and J by 1 base, with 7 bases of the junction left unmatched. The CDR3 consists of 17 residues. Germline CDR1 reads SNHLY; CDR2 reads FYNNEI. DNA of the CDR3: TGTGCCAGCAGTACCCCCGGGACAGGGGAAACTAATGAAAAACTGTTTTTT. Translation: CASSTPGTGETNEKLFF.

This clonotype was counted between two and nine times. V gene TRBV5-4 combines with J gene TRBJ2-5; 8 bases are shared with TRBD1. Germline-derived CDR1 and CDR2 are SGHNT and YYREEE (reference sequence). The CDR3 runs 15 residues. With V trimmed by 4 bases and J by 2 bases, 7 bases remained unmatched. This chain's CDR3 is CASSVKGQGQETQYF. In nucleotides, the CDR3 is TGTGCCAGCAGCGTAAAAGGACAGGGACAAGAGACCCAGTACTTC. Filled out from reference TRBV5-4 and TRBJ2-5, the complete variable domain reads ETGVTQSPTHLIKTRGQQVTLRCSSQSGHNTVSWYQQALGQGPQFIFQYYREEENGRGNFPPRFSGLQFPNYSSELNVNALELDDSALYLCASSVKGQGQETQYFGPGTRLLVL.

There are a few counts of this clonotype. The CDR3 loop reads CSAGQLLNTEAFF. The DNA of the CDR3 is TGCAGCGCAGGACAGCTCTTGAACACTGAAGCTTTCTTT. V usage is TRBV29-1 and J usage is TRBJ1-1, with D possibly TRBD1 on 6 matching bases. This CDR3 region has 13 residues. Germline V lookup: CDR1 SQVTM, CDR2 ANQGSEA. V lost 7 bases and J 0 bases, leaving 12 bases between the germline ends.

This rearrangement joins TRBV5-6 to TRBJ1-2, with 9 bases identical to TRBD1. V trimming: 7 bases; J trimming: 12 bases; junction bases outside the gene matches: 10. The CDR3 extends over 12 amino acids. Germline loops: CDR1 SGHDT, CDR2 YYEEEE. The CDR3 sequence is CASQPGQGGHTF. In DNA form, the CDR3 reads TGTGCCAGCCAGCCGGGACAGGGAGGGCACACCTTC.

This clonotype appeared many times. The gene calls are TRBV3-1 and TRBJ2-4; 9 nucleotides line up with TRBD2. Trimming took 4 bases from V and 0 from J; bases not matched to a gene: 1. Germline CDR1 LGHDT, CDR2 YNNKEL (reference sequence). CDR3 length equals 15 residues. CDR3 in DNA: TGTGCCAGCAGCCGAGCGGGAGGAGCCAAAAACATTCAGTACTTC. It yields the protein CASSRAGGAKNIQYF.

At least ten counts were recorded for this clonotype. The chain recombines TRBV6-6 with TRBJ2-7; 8 bases match TRBD1. V was clipped by 0 bases and J by 4 bases; unmatched bases: 5. CDR3 length equals 15 residues. Germline-derived CDR1 and CDR2 are MNHNY and SVGAGI (reference sequence). CDR3 protein: CASSYSQGARYEQYF. The CDR3 nucleotides read TGTGCCAGCAGTTACTCGCAGGGGGCGCGATACGAGCAGTACTTC.

This clonotype was observed many times. The gene calls are TRBV12-3 or TRBV12-4 and TRBJ1-1, with TRBD1 matching over 7 bases. V shed 4 bases, J shed 0 bases, and the junction held 5 bases outside the gene matches. The CDR3 runs 15 residues. CDR3 residues: CASSWGGQMNTEAFF. For the CDR3, the DNA is TGTGCCAGCAGTTGGGGGGGACAGATGAACACTGAAGCTTTCTTT.